The clone carrying this T cell receptor (beta chain) was observed at least ten times. Its matching antigen is unknown. Sample donors were healthy Caucasian individuals that came from Russia, aged 6 to 90. The data are from a study of blood T cells in healthy people across ages. Points from the study as a whole: Long-lived and aged donors differed, with more naive CD4+ cells and higher diversity in the long-lived.

Next came a second PCR, run for about 6 to 11 cycles, which used a sample-barcoded 5' primer along with a J-beta primer mix. TCRdb reanalysed the 5' RACE reads using MiXCR and keeps one entry per CDR3 protein. The table includes about 1 million distinct CDR3 sequences, under 45% detected once. CDR1 is LGHNA and CDR2 is YNFKEQ in the germline V gene. The V gene lost 0 bases and the J gene lost 1 base, with 16 bases spanning the gap. The CDR3 is 17 amino acids. The chain is built from TRBV4-2 and TRBJ2-7; D might be TRBD1 (6 bases). Sequencing was performed on blood. The source is a woman in her sixties in good health. In DNA form, the CDR3 reads TGTGCCAGCAGCCAAGAAATCAGAGGCAGGGGTTCCTACGAGCAGTACTTC. Translation: CASSQEIRGRGSYEQYF.